The 28 T cell receptor beta chains reported below all come from one sample, sequenced in a study of T cell responses to AZD1222 COVID-19 vaccine. Profiled with immunoSEQ multiplex PCR; TCRdb holds only in-frame clones, not every one. The table includes approximately 150,000 clones, around 90% detected once. Sequencing was performed on peripheral blood, taken 28 days after the second dose of the MenACWY control vaccine. The receptor set was obtained from an adult who received the MenACWY meningococcal vaccine as a control.

J is TRBJ1-5 and V is TRBV6-2 or TRBV6-3, with D hard to call. CDR3 length equals 14 residues. CDR1 MNHEY and CDR2 SVGEGT come from the germline V gene. The ends were cut back, 2 bases at V and 7 bases at J, with 12 bases in the middle. The CDR3 loop reads CASSYLRLGQPQHF. CDR3 coding DNA: TGTGCCAGCAGTTACCTCCGACTTGGGCAGCCCCAGCATTTT.

This clone is a singleton in its sample. The genes are TRBV2 and TRBJ2-2, with 13 bases aligning to TRBD2. This CDR3 spans 15 amino acids. The junction had 1 base not matched to a gene; V was cut back by 4 bases and J by 5 bases. Germline CDR1 and CDR2: SNHLY and FYNNEI. The chain's CDR3 is CASSVGLAGTGELFF. The CDR3 DNA reads as TGTGCCAGCAGTGTGGGACTAGCGGGAACCGGGGAGCTGTTTTTT. Complete variable domain (other parts from reference TRBV2 and TRBJ2-2): EPEVTQTPSHQVTQMGQEVILRCVPISNHLYFYWYRQILGQKVEFLVSFYNNEISEKSEIFDDQFSVERPDGSNFTLKIRSTKLEDSAMYFCASSVGLAGTGELFFGEGSRLTVL.

J is TRBJ2-7 and V is TRBV19; 8 bases are a match to TRBD1. CDR1 is LNHDA, CDR2 SQIVND, per germline (reference sequence). This CDR3 spans 19 amino acids. The trim removed 5 bases at V and 0 bases at J, leaving 18 bases unmatched. The CDR3 DNA is TGTGCCAGTAGTGCGAGCCGGGACAGGAGAGATTCAAGCTCCTACGAGCAGTACTTC. The encoded protein is CASSASRDRRDSSSYEQYF.

In this sample, this clone turned up once. V is TRBV25-1 and J is TRBJ1-6; TRBD1 might be the D (5 bases). The CDR3 sequence is 14 residues long. The V gene's germline CDR1 is MGHDK and CDR2 SYGVNS. V lost 4 bases and J lost 6, with 10 bases in between. The CDR3 nucleotides are TGTGCCAGCAGTGGATACGGGGCTAATTCACCCCTCCACTTT. Translating gives CASSGYGANSPLHF.

The J gene is TRBJ2-7, the V gene TRBV6-5, with no clear D. V gave up 6 bases and J gave up 6 bases, with 12 bases separating them. The CDR3 contains 12 residues. The germline V gene encodes CDR1 MNHEY and CDR2 SVGAGI. The CDR3 sequence: CASSPSLVEQYF. The CDR3 nucleotides read TGTGCCAGCAGCCCCAGTCTAGTCGAGCAGTACTTC.

The chain links TRBV6-5 to TRBJ2-7; D is possibly TRBD2 (6 bases). The CDR3 has 15 residues. Germline CDR1 MNHEY, CDR2 SVGAGI. V was pared by 4 bases and J by 4 bases, with 17 bases between. Written as DNA, the CDR3 is TGTGCCAGCAGTTCCCCGACGCGGGGAGTATACGAGCAGTACTTC. This codes for CASSSPTRGVYEQYF.

This sequence joins TRBV28 and TRBJ2-2; D remains ambiguous. The CDR3 totals 12 residues. Germline V gene sequence: CDR1 MDHEN, CDR2 SYDVKM. V lost 7 bases and J lost 5, with 8 bases in between. CDR3 amino acids: CASIKDTGELFF. The CDR3 DNA reads TGTGCCAGCATCAAGGATACCGGGGAGCTGTTTTTT.

This clone was observed a few times. The rearrangement uses TRBV5-6 and TRBJ2-7; D call uncertain. Germline CDR1 is SGHDT and CDR2 is YYEEEE. The CDR3 is 11 residues long. The ends were cut back, 0 bases at V and 4 bases at J, with 2 bases in the middle. The CDR3 spells CASSLGYEQYF. The CDR3 DNA is TGTGCCAGCAGCTTGGGGTACGAGCAGTACTTC.

The chain is built from TRBV30 and TRBJ1-2, with D hard to call. The CDR3 is made up of 13 amino acids. CDR1 is GTSNPN, CDR2 SVGIG, per germline (reference sequence). V shed 0 bases and J shed 6 bases, with 11 bases lying between them. The CDR3 here is CAWSVRRGNGYTF. In DNA, the CDR3 is TGTGCCTGGAGTGTACGGCGGGGAAATGGCTACACCTTC. Drawing the rest from reference TRBV30 and TRBJ1-2, the complete variable domain is SQTIHQWPATLVQPVGSPLSLECTVEGTSNPNLYWYRQAAGRGLQLLFYSVGIGQISSEVPQNLSASRPQDRQFILSSKKLLLSDSGFYLCAWSVRRGNGYTFGSGTRLTVV.

This chain links TRBV7-2 with TRBJ2-5, with 8 positions matching TRBD2. The germline gives CDR1 SGHTA, CDR2 FQGNSA. The CDR3 has 14 residues. The V segment lost 3 bases and the J segment 5 bases; nucleotides outside the gene matches: 5. This CDR3 is CASSFGTSLETQYF. The CDR3 DNA reads as TGTGCCAGCAGCTTCGGGACTAGTTTGGAGACCCAGTACTTC.

The V and J genes are TRBV20-1 and TRBJ2-3; no clear D. This CDR3 is built from 11 residues. V lost 6 bases to trimming and J lost 7 bases, with 11 bases between them. CDR1 is DFQATT, CDR2 SNEGSKA, per germline (reference sequence). CDR3 residues: CSAPSDNTQYF. CDR3 sequence (DNA): TGCAGTGCGCCTAGTGATAATACGCAGTATTTT.

As concerns this clone: Other DNA variants within this sample encode the same CDR3. The gene calls are TRBV4-3 and TRBJ2-3, with TRBD1 matching 9 bases. Germline trimming cut 4 bases from V and 4 bases from J; bases unmatched to any gene: 3. The CDR3 totals 14 residues. In germline, CDR1 is LGHNA, CDR2 YSLEER. The CDR3 coding sequence is TGCGCCAGCAGCCTTGGGACAGGGCCAGATACGCAGTATTTT. Its translation: CASSLGTGPDTQYF.

This chain uses TRBV15 with TRBJ2-3, with 7 bases fitting TRBD2. Unmatched junction bases numbered 7, after V lost 0 bases and J lost 1 base. The V gene's germline CDR1 is LNHNV and CDR2 YYDKDF (reference sequence). The CDR3 is made up of 17 amino acids. Here the CDR3 reads CATSRDWSSGRTDTQYF. The CDR3 nucleotides are TGTGCCACCAGCAGAGATTGGTCTAGCGGACGCACAGATACGCAGTATTTT.

This chain joins TRBV5-1 and TRBJ2-5; 8 bases match TRBD1. After removal of 6 bases from V and 3 bases from J, the junction contained 10 bases not matched to a gene. CDR3 length: 15 amino acids. Germline lookup yields CDR1 SGHRS and CDR2 YFSETQ. CDR3 DNA sequence: TGCGCCAGCATTCCTGGACAGGGAGGTGAAGAGACCCAGTACTTC. Protein product: CASIPGQGGEETQYF.

On this clone itself: The identical CDR3 is also encoded by other nucleotide sequences in the sample. V and J are TRBV3-1 (or the pseudogene TRBV3-2) and TRBJ2-2; 9 bases align to TRBD2. The CDR3 sequence is 16 residues long. V shed 4 bases, J shed 2 bases, and the junction held 5 bases outside the gene matches. Germline assignment: CDR1 LGHDT and CDR2 YNNKEL (reference sequence). CDR3 region: CASSRRLAANTGELFF. The CDR3 DNA sequence: TGTGCCAGCAGCCGAAGACTAGCGGCTAACACCGGGGAGCTGTTTTTT.

The CDR3: CASSFSLAGGRGYYNEQFF. The CDR3 DNA reads TGTGCCAGCAGTTTTAGCCTAGCGGGAGGGCGGGGTTACTACAATGAGCAGTTCTTC. The chain carries TRBV28 and TRBJ2-1, with 12 positions matching TRBD2. The germline V gene encodes CDR1 MDHEN and CDR2 SYDVKM. V shed 3 bases and J 3 bases; nucleotides not matched to a gene: 12. The CDR3 length is 19 residues.

A single count supports this clone. J is TRBJ2-7 and V is TRBV11-2, with 11 bases that match TRBD2. CDR1 and CDR2 from the germline V gene are SGHAT and FQNNGV. This CDR3 has 16 amino acids. The ends lost 5 bases at V and 7 bases at J; junction bases unmatched: 13. The CDR3 loop is CASSPLLAGGRWEQYF. Here the CDR3 DNA reads TGTGCCAGCAGCCCCCTCCTAGCGGGGGGTCGATGGGAGCAGTACTTC.

V is TRBV6-5 and J is TRBJ1-5; D uncertain. Germline loops: CDR1 MNHEY, CDR2 SVGAGI. V lost 5 bases to trimming and J lost 0 bases, with 8 bases between them. This CDR3 is 14 amino acids long. CDR3 sequence reads: CASSPFFSNQPQHF. The DNA of the CDR3 is TGTGCCAGCAGTCCATTTTTTAGCAATCAGCCCCAGCATTTT.

This chain connects TRBV14 to TRBJ1-4; 9 nucleotides match TRBD1. From germline, CDR1 is SGHDN and CDR2 FVKESK. The CDR3 extends over 16 amino acids. V lost 6 bases, J lost 7 bases, and 12 bases stayed unmatched. The CDR3 DNA sequence: TGTGCCAGCAGTCGGGACAGGGCAGTAGGTGGTGAAAAACTGTTTTTT. Protein: CASSRDRAVGGEKLFF.

In its sample, this clone was seen once. This rearrangement joins TRBV24-1 to TRBJ2-1; TRBD1 or TRBD2 may be the D gene (6 bases each). Germline V gene data show CDR1 as KGHDR and CDR2 as SFDVKD. Trimming left V 7 bases short and J 4 bases short, with 13 bases between. This CDR3 has 14 amino acids. CDR3 bases: TGTGCCACCAGGGGAGGTACAGGGTACAATGAGCAGTTCTTC. It translates to CATRGGTGYNEQFF.

The genes are TRBV2 and TRBJ2-7, with TRBD1 as a possible D gene (6 bases). The CDR3 runs to 12 residues. From germline, CDR1 is SNHLY and CDR2 FYNNEI. Trimming removed 4 bases at V and 5 bases at J, with 9 bases between. CDR3 loop: CASSVQGHEQYF. The CDR3 DNA reads TGTGCCAGCAGTGTACAGGGCCACGAGCAGTACTTC.

This chain uses TRBV6-5 with TRBJ2-7, with D uncertain. The V end was cut by 6 bases, the J end by 2 bases, with 5 bases between. Germline loops: CDR1 MNHEY, CDR2 SVGAGI. The CDR3 extends over 11 amino acids. CDR3 sequence: CASRNPYEQYF. As DNA, the CDR3 is TGTGCCAGCAGGAACCCCTACGAGCAGTACTTC.

The chain is built from TRBV6-2 or TRBV6-3 and TRBJ2-5; D gene uncertain. This CDR3 has 13 residues. V was cut by 4 bases and J by 1 base, with 7 bases left in between. The germline gives CDR1 MNHEY, CDR2 SVGEGT. CDR3 residues: CASSLSPQETQYF. CDR3 DNA: TGTGCCAGCAGTTTGTCCCCCCAAGAGACCCAGTACTTC.

The genes are TRBV28 and TRBJ1-4; TRBD1 is a possible D gene (5 bases). Trimming shortened V by 11 bases and J by 4 bases, and 11 bases separated the two germline ends. The CDR3 covers 12 residues. CDR1 and CDR2 from the germline V gene are MDHEN and SYDVKM. CDR3 loop: CASDSVNEKLFF. As DNA, the CDR3 is TGTGCCTCAGACAGCGTTAATGAAAAACTGTTTTTT.

This chain links TRBV5-6 with TRBJ2-5; tentative D call: TRBD1 (6 bases). Germline V gene sequence: CDR1 SGHDT, CDR2 YYEEEE. The CDR3 totals 14 residues. Trimming stripped 0 bases from V and 4 bases from J, with 10 bases between. The CDR3 is CASSLGGPGETQYF. For the CDR3, the DNA is TGTGCCAGCAGCTTGGGGGGGCCAGGAGAGACCCAGTACTTC.

This clone has just one count. This chain links TRBV28 with TRBJ2-2, with 9 positions matching TRBD2. The J segment lost 7 bases and the V segment lost 3 bases, leaving 9 bases of the junction unmatched. Germline-derived CDR1 and CDR2 are MDHEN and SYDVKM. This CDR3 region has 16 residues. CDR3 region: CASSLGAGGPIGELFF. The CDR3 coding sequence is TGTGCCAGCAGTTTGGGCGCGGGAGGGCCGATCGGGGAGCTGTTTTTT.

The rearrangement uses TRBV19 and TRBJ2-7; 7 bases match TRBD1. Trimming cost V 3 bases and J 8 bases; bases outside gene matches: 16. The CDR3 runs to 16 residues. Germline CDR1 and CDR2: LNHDA and SQIVND (reference sequence). The CDR3 nucleotides are TGTGCCAGTAGTATGTCGCAGGGGGTTTTCCTCTGGAAGCAGTACTTC. This codes for CASSMSQGVFLWKQYF.

The V gene is TRBV19, the J gene TRBJ2-3; D is unclear. CDR3 size: 16 residues. Germline-derived CDR1 and CDR2 are LNHDA and SQIVND (reference sequence). Trimming took 3 bases from V and 1 from J, leaving 14 bases between them. The CDR3: CASSIRRTMGTDTQYF. DNA for the CDR3: TGTGCCAGTAGTATTAGACGTACGATGGGCACAGATACGCAGTATTTT. Combining the CDR3 with reference TRBV19 and TRBJ2-3 gives the whole variable domain DGGITQSPKYLFRKEGQNVTLSCEQNLNHDAMYWYRQDPGQGLRLIYYSQIVNDFQKGDIAEGYSVSREKKESFPLTVTSAQKNPTAFYLCASSIRRTMGTDTQYFGPGTRLTVL.